The 26 T cell receptor beta chains in this list originate from one sample, sequenced in a study of PD-1 blockade in classical Hodgkin lymphoma (dated by TCRdb to between 2020 and 2021). The intended sense of this specimen's time point label: cycle 2 day 1 (C2D1) of nivolumab. Every trial patient had relapsed after autologous stem cell transplantation, and cohorts A, B and C differed in prior brentuximab vedotin exposure. The library was prepared using the immunoSEQ multiplex PCR assay. Held by TCRdb, this immuneACCESS table contains in-frame sequences only and omits some clones. Under half of the omission traces to an unresolved V gene where checked; the cause of the rest is unknown. The sample table records about 93,000 clones; nearly 95% of these occur just once. In total, the top ten clones hold around 2.4% of the sample. The material was peripheral blood mononuclear cells (PBMCs), obtained before the second cycle of nivolumab. The receptor set was obtained from a human donor with classical Hodgkin lymphoma.

The V call is TRBV5-1, the J call TRBJ2-3; 10 bases fit TRBD1. CDR3 length: 18 amino acids. Per germline, CDR1 SGHRS and CDR2 YFSETQ. Trimming removed 6 bases from V and 0 bases from J; junction bases left unmatched: 13. The CDR3, as DNA: TGCGCCAGCACCAAGACAGGGGGCCGCCTCACTAGCACAGATACGCAGTATTTT. The encoded protein is CASTKTGGRLTSTDTQYF.

The CDR3 DNA sequence: TGTGCCTGGATCGGGGGACAGGGGGCGAGAGATGGCTACACCTTC. It codes for CAWIGGQGARDGYTF. The V gene is TRBV30, the J gene TRBJ1-2; 12 positions agree with TRBD1. The CDR3 consists of 15 residues. The V gene end was trimmed by 4 bases and the J gene end by 6 bases; junction bases not matched to a gene: 9. The germline CDR1 and CDR2 sequences are GTSNPN and SVGIG (reference sequence). Using reference TRBV30 and TRBJ1-2 for the parts outside the CDR3, the full variable domain is SQTIHQWPATLVQPVGSPLSLECTVEGTSNPNLYWYRQAAGRGLQLLFYSVGIGQISSEVPQNLSASRPQDRQFILSSKKLLLSDSGFYLCAWIGGQGARDGYTFGSGTRLTVV.

This clone was observed a single time. The rearrangement joins TRBV28 to TRBJ1-5; D remains ambiguous. The CDR3 contains 13 residues. Germline CDR1 reads MDHEN; CDR2 reads SYDVKM. V was trimmed by 10 bases and J by 5 bases, leaving 15 bases between them. CDR3: CATSGRDYQPQHF. Written as DNA, the CDR3 is TGTGCCACCTCGGGCAGAGACTATCAGCCCCAGCATTTT.

The rearrangement uses TRBV6-6 and TRBJ2-1; D not resolved. The CDR3 is 12 amino acids. Germline CDR1 reads MNHNY; CDR2 reads SVGAGI (reference sequence). Trimming left V 2 bases short and J 12 bases short, with 11 bases between. The CDR3 DNA sequence: TGTGCCAGCAGTTACGAGGCGGAAGGGCAGTTCTTC. Translating gives CASSYEAEGQFF.

This chain links TRBV27 with TRBJ1-4; D perhaps matches TRBD1 (5 bases). The V gene's germline CDR1 is MNHEY and CDR2 SMNVEV (reference sequence). The length of the CDR3 is 14 residues. V lost 6 bases and J lost 12, with 20 bases in between. The CDR3 reads CASSDSGTRRELFF. CDR3 in DNA: TGTGCCAGCAGCGACTCCGGGACGCGGAGGGAACTGTTTTTT.

V is TRBV6-1 and J is TRBJ2-1, with D maybe TRBD2 (6 bases). The germline CDR1 and CDR2 sequences are MNHNS and SASEGT. Trimming shortened V by 1 base and J by 9 bases, and 22 bases separated the two germline ends. The CDR3 contains 17 residues. The CDR3 DNA reads as TGTGCCAGCAGTGAAGTCGGCCGTCCGGGAGCAGCGGGTGAGCAGTTCTTC. It encodes CASSEVGRPGAAGEQFF.

CDR3 nucleotide sequence: TGTGCCAGCAGTCCTTGGGCTGGTTATGGCTACACCTTC. It codes for CASSPWAGYGYTF. This sequence joins TRBV27 and TRBJ1-2; D unresolved. This CDR3 has 13 residues. Trimming took 5 bases from V and 5 from J, leaving 12 bases between them. Germline assignment: CDR1 MNHEY and CDR2 SMNVEV (reference sequence).

This clone was observed once. The chain is built from TRBV19 and TRBJ2-1; 11 bases agree with TRBD2. CDR3 length: 16 residues. With V trimmed by 6 bases and J by 3 bases, 7 bases remained unmatched. Germline values: CDR1 LNHDA, CDR2 SQIVND (reference sequence). The CDR3 loop reads CASRGSGTSGYNEQFF. In DNA form, the CDR3 reads TGTGCCAGTAGGGGATCCGGGACTAGCGGCTACAATGAGCAGTTCTTC. Full variable domain (outside the CDR3, taken from reference TRBV19 and TRBJ2-1): DGGITQSPKYLFRKEGQNVTLSCEQNLNHDAMYWYRQDPGQGLRLIYYSQIVNDFQKGDIAEGYSVSREKKESFPLTVTSAQKNPTAFYLCASRGSGTSGYNEQFFGPGTRLTVL.

The genes are TRBV7-6 and TRBJ1-1; D is possibly TRBD1 (6 bases). The CDR3 has 14 residues. V was cut by 4 bases and J by 1 base, with 10 bases left in between. In germline, CDR1 is SGHVS, CDR2 FNYEAQ. CDR3 sequence reads: CASSSGVTNTEAFF. DNA for the CDR3: TGTGCCAGCAGCTCAGGGGTAACGAACACTGAAGCTTTCTTT.

This sequence joins TRBV30 and TRBJ2-7; 12 bases line up with TRBD2. This CDR3 has 17 residues. The J segment lost 5 bases and the V segment lost 1 base, leaving 12 bases of the junction unmatched. The V gene's germline CDR1 is GTSNPN and CDR2 SVGIG (reference sequence). CDR3: CAWSAGTSGLGVHEQYF. CDR3 nucleotide sequence: TGTGCCTGGAGTGCCGGGACTAGCGGGCTCGGGGTCCACGAGCAGTACTTC.

This chain connects TRBV15 to TRBJ1-2; possibly TRBD1 for D (6 bases). The CDR3 runs to 14 residues. Germline V lookup: CDR1 LNHNV, CDR2 YYDKDF (reference sequence). The V gene lost 5 bases and the J gene lost 4 bases, with 14 bases spanning the gap. In nucleotides, the CDR3 is TGTGCCACCAGCCCAGGGGCCCCTCGCTATGGCTACACCTTC. Translation: CATSPGAPRYGYTF.

The chain uses TRBV29-1 and TRBJ1-2; a weak D match, TRBD1 (5 bases). The V and J ends lost 5 bases and 3 bases respectively, with 10 bases between them. The length of the CDR3 is 12 residues. Germline CDR1 SQVTM, CDR2 ANQGSEA. The CDR3: CSVTGTYYGYTF. The DNA for the CDR3 is TGCAGCGTTACCGGGACTTACTATGGCTACACCTTC.

The CDR3 sequence is CASKPLQTFYGYTF. For the CDR3, the DNA is TGTGCCAGCAAGCCCCTTCAAACCTTCTATGGCTACACCTTC. The V call is TRBV28, the J call TRBJ1-2; D remains ambiguous. This CDR3 contains 14 residues. Germline CDR1 is MDHEN and CDR2 is SYDVKM. V was cut by 7 bases and J by 4 bases, with 16 bases left in between.

The chain recombines TRBV9 with TRBJ2-7; the D is unclear. Germline CDR1 reads SGDLS; CDR2 reads YYNGEE. There are 14 residues in the CDR3. The germline V and J ends were trimmed by 0 bases and 2 bases, with 9 bases remaining between them. The CDR3 region is CASSVETAAYEQYF. Written as DNA, the CDR3 is TGTGCCAGCAGCGTAGAAACCGCGGCCTACGAGCAGTACTTC.

This sequence joins TRBV2 and TRBJ2-5, with D unclear. The J call is in doubt because the DNA end fits TRBJ2-7 better. This CDR3 is built from 11 residues. The germline gives CDR1 SNHLY, CDR2 FYNNEI. CDR3 loop: CASSERLEQYF. The CDR3 DNA reads TGTGCCAGCAGTGAAAGACTCGAGCAGTACTTC.

The chain has TRBV5-6 and TRBJ2-7, with D perhaps matching TRBD1 or TRBD2 (5 bases each). The CDR3 totals 11 residues. Germline assignment: CDR1 SGHDT and CDR2 YYEEEE. Trimming cost V 4 bases and J 7 bases, with 9 bases left between them. CDR3 DNA sequence: TGTGCCAGCAGCGGGACGAAGGAGCAGTACTTC. This encodes CASSGTKEQYF.

The chain carries TRBV9 and TRBJ2-4; D might be TRBD2 (6 bases). Germline CDR1 SGDLS, CDR2 YYNGEE. This CDR3 spans 13 amino acids. V was cut by 2 bases and J by 7 bases, with 10 bases left in between. The CDR3 region is CASSVDRGNIQYF. In DNA, the CDR3 is TGTGCCAGCAGCGTCGACCGGGGGAACATTCAGTACTTC.

The rearrangement joins TRBV2 to TRBJ1-1; no clear D gene. V was pared by 10 bases and J by 3 bases, with 9 bases between. CDR3 length: 11 residues. Germline-derived CDR1 and CDR2 are SNHLY and FYNNEI. CDR3 sequence: CATPTDTEAFF. The CDR3 region has the DNA TGTGCCACCCCGACGGACACTGAAGCTTTCTTT.

J is TRBJ2-6 and V is TRBV30; 12 bases match TRBD2. This CDR3 is built from 16 residues. V lost 1 base, J lost 3 bases, and 1 base stayed unmatched. Germline CDR1 and CDR2: GTSNPN and SVGIG (reference sequence). CDR3 sequence reads: CAWSGLAGDGANVLTF. The CDR3 nucleotides read TGTGCCTGGAGTGGACTAGCGGGAGATGGGGCCAACGTCCTGACTTTC.

J is TRBJ1-2 and V is TRBV6-1; maybe TRBD1 (6 bases). Trimming took 5 bases from V and 2 from J, leaving 12 bases between them. Germline V gene lookup returns CDR1 MNHNS and CDR2 SASEGT. This CDR3 region has 14 residues. DNA of the CDR3: TGTGCCAGCAGTCGATCAGGGGAGAACTATGGCTACACCTTC. Protein: CASSRSGENYGYTF.

This chain uses TRBV4-2 with TRBJ1-1; 11 nucleotides agree with TRBD1. J gave up 5 bases and V 2 bases, and 4 bases lay outside the gene matches. Germline V lookup: CDR1 LGHNA, CDR2 YNFKEQ. The CDR3 covers 15 residues. Here the CDR3 reads CASSQPDRGRTEAFF. DNA for the CDR3: TGTGCCAGCAGCCAACCGGACAGGGGGCGAACTGAAGCTTTCTTT.

The rearrangement links TRBV9 to TRBJ2-1, with 7 bases that match TRBD1. Germline-derived CDR1 and CDR2 are SGDLS and YYNGEE. The CDR3 has 15 residues. The J segment lost 8 bases and the V segment lost 0 bases, leaving 8 bases of the junction unmatched. The CDR3 loop reads CASSVGDGTGDEQFF. In nucleotides, the CDR3 is TGTGCCAGCAGCGTAGGAGACGGTACAGGGGATGAGCAGTTCTTC.

The J gene is TRBJ1-2, the V gene TRBV5-6; D is perhaps TRBD1 (5 bases). Trimming removed 6 bases from V and 8 bases from J, with 17 bases in between. The germline CDR1 and CDR2 sequences are SGHDT and YYEEEE. The CDR3 consists of 13 residues. The CDR3 here is CASNLRGIGGYTF. The CDR3 bases are TGTGCCAGCAACCTCCGGGGGATCGGGGGCTACACCTTC.

This chain uses TRBV27 with TRBJ2-1, with 7 bases fitting TRBD1. CDR1 and CDR2 from the germline V gene are MNHEY and SMNVEV (reference sequence). V dropped 2 bases and J dropped 7; count of bases not matched to a gene: 2. CDR3 length: 13 amino acids. The CDR3 loop reads CASSLAGGNEQFF. The CDR3 DNA sequence: TGTGCCAGCAGTTTAGCAGGGGGTAATGAGCAGTTCTTC.

This rearrangement joins TRBV7-9 to TRBJ2-3, with a possible D match to TRBD2 (7 bases). Germline V gene sequence: CDR1 SEHNR, CDR2 FQNEAQ (reference sequence). Trimming cost V 2 bases and J 2 bases, with 11 bases left between them. The CDR3 loop spans 15 amino acids. The CDR3 DNA reads as TGTGCCAGCAGCTTAAGGGGGAGGGCCACAGATACGCAGTATTTT. Translation gives CASSLRGRATDTQYF.

This clone was recorded only once. This chain links TRBV5-1 with TRBJ2-4, with 7 bases identical to TRBD1. The J segment lost 0 bases and the V segment lost 0 bases, leaving 3 bases of the junction unmatched. The germline V gene encodes CDR1 SGHRS and CDR2 YFSETQ. There are 16 residues in the CDR3. The chain's CDR3 is CASSLGQGIAKNIQYF. As DNA, the CDR3 is TGCGCCAGCAGCTTGGGACAGGGTATAGCCAAAAACATTCAGTACTTC. The full variable domain, its missing parts supplied by reference TRBV5-1 and TRBJ2-4, is KAGVTQTPRYLIKTRGQQVTLSCSPISGHRSVSWYQQTPGQGLQFLFEYFSETQRNKGNFPGRFSGRQFSNSRSEMNVSTLELGDSALYLCASSLGQGIAKNIQYFGAGTRLSVL.